These 17 T cell receptor beta chains originate from one sample sequenced in a study of blood T cell repertoires in COVID-19 (dated by TCRdb to between 2020 and 2021). The library came from the immunoSEQ multiplex PCR assay. Imported from immuneACCESS, the table was reduced by TCRdb to in-frame sequences with V and J called. These copies leave out some clones; in studies compared against another copy, an unresolved V gene accounts for under half, and the cause of the remainder is not known. For this sample there are tens of thousands of clones; about nine tenths appear just once. The top ten clonotypes cover roughly 1.2% of the sample. The specimen was peripheral blood. The receptors stem from a man between 60 and 75 years old with acute or convalescent COVID-19.

The rearrangement uses TRBV9 and TRBJ2-7, with 9 positions matching TRBD1. Germline CDR1 and CDR2: SGDLS and YYNGEE. The V segment lost 3 bases and the J segment 5 bases; nucleotides outside the gene matches: 6. The CDR3 is 14 residues long. CDR3 loop: CASSAQDRGHEQYF. CDR3 bases: TGTGCCAGCAGCGCACAGGACAGGGGCCACGAGCAGTACTTC.

V usage is TRBV6-1 and J usage is TRBJ1-5; 9 bases agree with TRBD1. Germline CDR1 reads MNHNS; CDR2 reads SASEGT. V gave up 3 bases and J gave up 1 base; unmatched junction bases: 7. The CDR3 sequence is 17 residues long. The CDR3 reads CASSDQTGGLSNQPQHF. The CDR3 bases are TGTGCCAGCAGTGACCAAACAGGGGGCTTGAGCAATCAGCCCCAGCATTTT.

This chain uses TRBV27 with TRBJ2-1, with TRBD2 as a possible D gene (5 bases). Germline V gene data show CDR1 as MNHEY and CDR2 as SMNVEV (reference sequence). The length of the CDR3 is 11 residues. Trimming took 9 bases from V and 6 from J, leaving 9 bases between them. This CDR3 is CASRGSNEQFF. The CDR3 region has the DNA TGTGCCAGTAGAGGGAGCAATGAGCAGTTCTTC.

This chain joins TRBV12-3 or TRBV12-4 and TRBJ1-2; D not certain. Between the trimmed V and J ends, which lost 6 bases and 4 bases, there was a span of 9 bases. CDR3 size: 12 residues. The CDR3 loop reads CASRTGSYGYTF. The CDR3 bases are TGTGCCAGCAGGACGGGGAGCTATGGCTACACCTTC.

The J gene is TRBJ1-5, the V gene TRBV2; D remains ambiguous. With 7 bases removed from V and 0 bases from J, the gap between germline ends came to 7 bases. This CDR3 has 13 residues. Germline assignment: CDR1 SNHLY and CDR2 FYNNEI. This CDR3 reads CASNRDSNQPQHF. As DNA, the CDR3 is TGTGCCAGCAATCGGGATAGCAATCAGCCCCAGCATTTT.

The genes are TRBV2 and TRBJ1-1; no definite D call. This CDR3 comprises 12 residues. Germline CDR1 is SNHLY and CDR2 is FYNNEI. V was trimmed by 2 bases and J by 8 bases, leaving 9 bases between them. The CDR3 is CASSEQREEAFF. The CDR3 DNA is TGTGCCAGCAGTGAACAAAGGGAGGAAGCTTTCTTT.

V gene TRBV5-1 combines with J gene TRBJ1-1; D uncertain. The germline V and J ends were trimmed by 0 bases and 1 base, with 10 bases remaining between them. Germline CDR1 and CDR2: SGHRS and YFSETQ. CDR3 length: 15 amino acids. The DNA for the CDR3 is TGCGCCAGCAGCTTGGCCCACAGAGAGAACACTGAAGCTTTCTTT. Translation: CASSLAHRENTEAFF.

The genes are TRBV5-5 and TRBJ2-3; 7 nucleotides match TRBD1. Germline V gene data show CDR1 as SGHKS and CDR2 as YYEKEE (reference sequence). The J segment lost 1 base and the V segment lost 5 bases, leaving 10 bases of the junction unmatched. The CDR3 totals 16 residues. The CDR3 DNA reads as TGTGCCAGCAGTGGACAGGTATTGAGAGGCACAGATACGCAGTATTTT. Protein sequence: CASSGQVLRGTDTQYF.

The rearrangement uses TRBV19 and TRBJ1-5; D unresolved. The germline V gene has CDR1 LNHDA and CDR2 SQIVND (reference sequence). Trimming shortened V by 3 bases and J by 1 base, and 16 bases separated the two germline ends. This CDR3 contains 17 residues. The CDR3 coding sequence is TGTGCCAGTAGTATGAGGGTGGCCCAGGCGAGCAATCAGCCCCAGCATTTT. Protein sequence: CASSMRVAQASNQPQHF.

V is TRBV2 and J is TRBJ1-1, with 7 nucleotides matching TRBD1. The germline V gene has CDR1 SNHLY and CDR2 FYNNEI. After removal of 6 bases from V and 10 bases from J, the junction contained 5 bases not matched to a gene. This CDR3 region has 11 residues. DNA of the CDR3: TGTGCCAGCAGAGTTGACAGGGTAGCTTTCTTT. It translates to CASRVDRVAFF.

This clone turned up a few times. V gene TRBV7-3 combines with J gene TRBJ2-1; 7 bases match TRBD2. V shed 3 bases, J shed 10 bases, and the junction held 0 bases outside the gene matches. The germline V gene encodes CDR1 SGHTA and CDR2 FQGTGA. CDR3 length: 11 amino acids. CDR3 bases: TGTGCCAGCAGCTTGGGAGGGGAGCAGTTCTTC. It yields the protein CASSLGGEQFF.

The CDR3 loop is CASSALGAGNTIYF. The CDR3 nucleotides are TGTGCCAGCAGCGCCCTCGGGGCTGGAAACACCATATATTTT. This rearrangement joins TRBV9 to TRBJ1-3; the D is unclear. The ends were cut back, 3 bases at V and 2 bases at J, with 9 bases in the middle. The germline gives CDR1 SGDLS, CDR2 YYNGEE. This CDR3 spans 14 amino acids.

The chain uses TRBV5-6 and TRBJ1-2; maybe TRBD1 (6 bases). The CDR3 runs 13 residues. Germline values: CDR1 SGHDT, CDR2 YYEEEE. Trimming removed 8 bases at V and 3 bases at J, with 14 bases between. The CDR3 region is CASRTVRDYGYTF. The CDR3, as DNA: TGTGCCAGTCGGACAGTCCGCGACTATGGCTACACCTTC.

The V and J genes are TRBV6-4 and TRBJ2-2, with D possibly being TRBD1 (6 bases). The CDR3 has 19 amino acids. Germline CDR1 is MRHNA and CDR2 is SNTAGT. The germline V and J ends were trimmed by 0 bases and 6 bases, with 23 bases remaining between them. CDR3 in amino acids: CASSDSFMVGTGSSGELFF. The CDR3 DNA reads TGTGCCAGCAGTGACTCGTTTATGGTAGGAACAGGGTCATCCGGGGAGCTGTTTTTT.

The chain uses TRBV13 and TRBJ2-3, with D possibly TRBD1 on 6 matching bases. The CDR3 consists of 15 residues. V was pared by 5 bases and J by 2 bases, with 14 bases between. Germline assignment: CDR1 PRHDT and CDR2 FYEKMQ (reference sequence). CDR3 in amino acids: CASSRTALSTDTQYF. For the CDR3, the DNA is TGTGCCAGCAGCAGGACAGCCCTATCCACAGATACGCAGTATTTT.

The chain recombines TRBV5-1 with TRBJ1-6, with 9 bases identical to TRBD1. Per the germline V gene, CDR1 is SGHRS and CDR2 is YFSETQ. The junction had 6 bases not matched to a gene; V was cut back by 4 bases and J by 10 bases. CDR3 length: 14 amino acids. In nucleotides, the CDR3 is TGCGCCAGCAGCCTGGGACAGGGCAACTCACCCCTCCACTTT. Its protein is CASSLGQGNSPLHF.

The rearrangement joins TRBV7-2 to TRBJ1-2; D is perhaps TRBD1 (5 bases). This CDR3 has 17 amino acids. Trimming stripped 0 bases from V and 2 bases from J, with 16 bases between. Germline V gene sequence: CDR1 SGHTA, CDR2 FQGNSA. CDR3 region: CASSLAGEAGNNYGYTF. The CDR3 DNA reads as TGTGCCAGCAGCTTAGCAGGGGAGGCAGGGAACAACTATGGCTACACCTTC.